A single sample is the source of the 23 T cell receptor beta chains below, sequenced in a study of blood T cell repertoires in COVID-19. Some clones are missing from TCRdb's copy, which holds only in-frame ones; the method was immunoSEQ multiplex PCR. The table lists 95,000 to 150,000 clones, 55% to 75% of them singletons. Sequenced sample: peripheral blood. The receptors were sampled from a woman between 65 and 79 years old with acute or convalescent COVID-19.

The chain has TRBV12-3 or TRBV12-4 and TRBJ1-5; 7 bases map to TRBD1. This CDR3 has 13 amino acids. V shed 1 base and J 6 bases; nucleotides not matched to a gene: 0. The CDR3 region is CASSLGQGQPQHF. The DNA of the CDR3 is TGTGCCAGCAGTTTAGGACAGGGTCAGCCCCAGCATTTT.

The CDR3 bases are TGTGCCAGCAGTCCTCATTACATCCTAGCGGGAGTGCAAGGTTACGAGCAGTACTTC. Its translation is CASSPHYILAGVQGYEQYF. The V gene is TRBV28, the J gene TRBJ2-7, with TRBD2 matching over 10 bases. The CDR3 has 19 residues. CDR1 and CDR2 from the germline V gene are MDHEN and SYDVKM. The ends lost 5 bases at V and 4 bases at J; junction bases unmatched: 20.

The chain couples TRBV6-2 or TRBV6-3 to TRBJ2-3, with 9 positions matching TRBD2. The CDR3 spans 15 residues. The V gene's germline CDR1 is MNHEY and CDR2 SVGEGT. V lost 6 bases, J lost 2 bases, and 6 bases stayed unmatched. The CDR3 is CASSARLAATDTQYF. The DNA for the CDR3 is TGTGCCAGCAGCGCGAGACTAGCGGCCACAGATACGCAGTATTTT.

J is TRBJ2-7 and V is TRBV3-1 (or the pseudogene TRBV3-2), with D unresolved. CDR1 and CDR2 from the germline V gene are LGHDT and YNNKEL (reference sequence). Trimming stripped 5 bases from V and 6 bases from J, with 17 bases between. The CDR3 runs 14 residues. The CDR3 loop is CASSSGSKVPEQYF. The CDR3 coding sequence is TGTGCCAGCAGCTCAGGCAGTAAGGTCCCCGAGCAGTACTTC.

The chain uses TRBV28 and TRBJ2-1, with D unresolved. V lost 3 bases, J lost 9 bases, and 9 bases lay in between. This CDR3 has 12 residues. Germline V gene sequence: CDR1 MDHEN, CDR2 SYDVKM. Here the CDR3 reads CASSFIRLEQFF. CDR3 bases: TGTGCCAGCAGTTTCATTAGACTTGAGCAGTTCTTC.

The chain has TRBV7-8 and TRBJ1-6; a weak D match, TRBD1 (5 bases). The CDR3 is 13 amino acids. V lost 1 base, J lost 10 bases, and 8 bases lay in between. Germline assignment: CDR1 SGHVS and CDR2 FQNEAQ. CDR3 sequence reads: CASSLVKGSPLHF. In nucleotides, the CDR3 is TGTGCCAGCAGCTTAGTAAAGGGGTCACCCCTCCACTTT. Together with reference TRBV7-8 and TRBJ1-6, the CDR3 gives the full variable domain: GAGVSQSPRYKVAKRGQDVALRCDPISGHVSLFWYQQALGQGPEFLTYFQNEAQLDKSGLPSDRFFAERPEGSVSTLKIQRTQQEDSAVYLCASSLVKGSPLHFGNGTRLTVT.

CDR3 sequence reads: CASSGGATDTQYF. The CDR3 DNA follows: TGTGCCAGCAGTGGAGGAGCGACAGATACGCAGTATTTT. The chain uses TRBV12-3 or TRBV12-4 and TRBJ2-3; D is perhaps TRBD2 (5 bases). Trimming took 5 bases from V and 3 from J, leaving 9 bases between them. CDR3 size: 13 residues.

This clone was recorded many times. The V and J genes are TRBV7-8 and TRBJ1-3; no firm D call. CDR1 and CDR2 from the germline V gene are SGHVS and FQNEAQ. The CDR3 covers 15 residues. The ends were cut back, 1 base at V and 0 bases at J, with 7 bases in the middle. CDR3 loop: CASSLGSYSGNTIYF. The CDR3 nucleotides are TGTGCCAGCAGCTTAGGTAGCTACTCTGGAAACACCATATATTTT.

The J gene is TRBJ2-2, the V gene TRBV6-5; D is perhaps TRBD2 (6 bases). V lost 5 bases to trimming and J lost 3 bases, with 10 bases between them. This CDR3 has 14 residues. Germline loops: CDR1 MNHEY, CDR2 SVGAGI. This chain's CDR3 is CASSTGTHTGELFF. CDR3 sequence (DNA): TGTGCCAGCAGTACCGGGACTCACACCGGGGAGCTGTTTTTT.

The J gene is TRBJ1-2, the V gene TRBV12-3 or TRBV12-4; D is ambiguous. This CDR3 comprises 11 residues. V dropped 3 bases and J dropped 6 bases, with 5 bases sitting between them. This CDR3 is CASSLADGYTF. DNA for the CDR3: TGTGCCAGCAGTTTGGCGGATGGCTACACCTTC.

This clone was counted between two and nine times. V and J are TRBV7-2 and TRBJ2-1; TRBD2 matches at 7 bases. Per germline, CDR1 SGHTA and CDR2 FQGNSA. The CDR3 covers 15 residues. Trimming removed 1 base from V and 7 bases from J; junction bases left unmatched: 7. In nucleotides, the CDR3 is TGTGCCAGCAGCTTAGGAGGGGTGGGAGGGAATGAGCAGTTCTTC. Its protein is CASSLGGVGGNEQFF.

This clone was seen a few times. This chain connects TRBV7-2 to TRBJ1-1, with unresolved D. This CDR3 region has 15 residues. Between the trimmed V and J ends, which lost 1 base and 4 bases, there was a span of 13 bases. Germline CDR1 and CDR2: SGHTA and FQGNSA. The CDR3 protein is CASSLGGWAGTEAFF. The CDR3 DNA follows: TGTGCCAGCAGCTTAGGAGGGTGGGCCGGCACTGAAGCTTTCTTT.

This clone was observed once. The DNA for the CDR3 is TGTGCCAGCAGCCTCCTCGGGGAGGGAGGACAAGAGACCCAGTACTTC. Residues: CASSLLGEGGQETQYF. This chain joins TRBV3-1 (or the pseudogene TRBV3-2) and TRBJ2-5; 7 bases are shared with TRBD2. The germline CDR1 and CDR2 sequences are LGHDT and YNNKEL (reference sequence). There are 16 residues in the CDR3. With V trimmed by 4 bases and J by 2 bases, 10 bases remained unmatched.

This clone was detected ten times or more. The CDR3 protein is CASRWEPSSYNSPLHF. CDR3 in DNA: TGCGCCAGCAGATGGGAGCCCAGCTCCTATAATTCACCCCTCCACTTT. V gene TRBV5-1 combines with J gene TRBJ1-6; D is unclear. Germline-derived CDR1 and CDR2 are SGHRS and YFSETQ. CDR3 length: 16 residues. With 5 bases removed from V and 0 bases from J, the gap between germline ends came to 12 bases. Using reference TRBV5-1 and TRBJ1-6 for the parts outside the CDR3, the full variable domain is KAGVTQTPRYLIKTRGQQVTLSCSPISGHRSVSWYQQTPGQGLQFLFEYFSETQRNKGNFPGRFSGRQFSNSRSEMNVSTLELGDSALYLCASRWEPSSYNSPLHFGNGTRLTVT.

This rearrangement joins TRBV6-5 to TRBJ2-7; 7 nucleotides agree with TRBD2. Germline V lookup: CDR1 MNHEY, CDR2 SVGAGI. The junction had 4 bases not matched to a gene; V was cut back by 0 bases and J by 2 bases. This CDR3 has 15 amino acids. The CDR3 spells CASSYSSSGTYEQYF. In DNA form, the CDR3 reads TGTGCCAGCAGTTACTCCTCTAGCGGTACCTACGAGCAGTACTTC.

A single count supports this clone. The V call is TRBV27, the J call TRBJ1-5; D remains unclear. This CDR3 comprises 14 residues. The V gene lost 2 bases and the J gene lost 0 bases, with 5 bases spanning the gap. In germline, CDR1 is MNHEY, CDR2 SMNVEV (reference sequence). In nucleotides, the CDR3 is TGTGCCAGCAGTTTAGTTTATAGCAATCAGCCCCAGCATTTT. Residues: CASSLVYSNQPQHF.

The chain recombines TRBV18 with TRBJ2-4, with TRBD2 as a possible D gene (5 bases). The length of the CDR3 is 14 residues. V was cut by 0 bases and J by 8 bases, with 11 bases left in between. CDR1 is KGHSH, CDR2 LQKENI, per germline. The CDR3, as DNA: TGTGCCAGCTCACCACCCCCTGAGGGCCACATTCAGTACTTC. It translates to CASSPPPEGHIQYF.

The V and J genes are TRBV5-1 and TRBJ1-1; weak D call: TRBD1 (6 bases). The CDR3 is made up of 15 amino acids. Germline CDR1 reads SGHRS; CDR2 reads YFSETQ. V was pared by 4 bases and J by 0 bases, with 13 bases between. CDR3 amino acids: CASSPRDNMNTEAFF. In DNA, the CDR3 is TGCGCCAGCAGCCCCCGGGACAACATGAACACTGAAGCTTTCTTT.

This clone has just a few counts. J is TRBJ2-7 and V is TRBV7-8; 7 nucleotides line up with TRBD2. CDR3 length: 16 amino acids. CDR1 is SGHVS, CDR2 FQNEAQ, per germline. The J segment lost 3 bases and the V segment lost 0 bases, leaving 8 bases of the junction unmatched. The CDR3 spells CASSLALGGGFYEQYF. The DNA for the CDR3 is TGTGCCAGCAGCTTAGCGCTCGGCGGGGGTTTCTACGAGCAGTACTTC.

The V and J genes are TRBV6-5 and TRBJ2-5, with TRBD2 as a possible D gene (5 bases). CDR1 is MNHEY, CDR2 SVGAGI, per germline. The CDR3 spans 16 residues. Trimming pared 0 bases from V and 2 bases from J, leaving 13 bases between. In DNA, the CDR3 is TGTGCCAGCAGTTACTCGATATCGGGGTTGCAAGAGACCCAGTACTTC. Amino acid sequence: CASSYSISGLQETQYF.

The count of this clone is one. The V call is TRBV2, the J call TRBJ1-2; D uncertain. The germline V gene has CDR1 SNHLY and CDR2 FYNNEI. The CDR3 consists of 12 residues. V lost 3 bases to trimming and J lost 4 bases, with 6 bases between them. The CDR3 loop is CASSEEIYGYTF. The DNA for the CDR3 is TGTGCCAGCAGTGAGGAGATCTATGGCTACACCTTC. The full variable domain, its missing parts supplied by reference TRBV2 and TRBJ1-2, is EPEVTQTPSHQVTQMGQEVILRCVPISNHLYFYWYRQILGQKVEFLVSFYNNEISEKSEIFDDQFSVERPDGSNFTLKIRSTKLEDSAMYFCASSEEIYGYTFGSGTRLTVV.

The chain employs TRBV6-5 and TRBJ2-1; 9 bases fit TRBD1. The CDR3 is 14 residues long. In germline, CDR1 is MNHEY, CDR2 SVGAGI. After removal of 6 bases from V and 7 bases from J, the junction contained 7 bases not matched to a gene. CDR3 region: CASSSQGAGNEQFF. The CDR3, as DNA: TGTGCCAGCAGCTCACAGGGGGCCGGGAATGAGCAGTTCTTC.

The chain has TRBV19 and TRBJ1-2; 10 nucleotides match TRBD1. The V and J ends lost 5 bases and 9 bases, in that order; junction bases with no gene match: 12. Per germline, CDR1 LNHDA and CDR2 SQIVND (reference sequence). The CDR3 totals 15 residues. The CDR3 protein is CASSFAGTGVRSYTF. Here the CDR3 DNA reads TGTGCCAGTAGTTTCGCCGGGACAGGGGTGAGGAGCTACACCTTC.